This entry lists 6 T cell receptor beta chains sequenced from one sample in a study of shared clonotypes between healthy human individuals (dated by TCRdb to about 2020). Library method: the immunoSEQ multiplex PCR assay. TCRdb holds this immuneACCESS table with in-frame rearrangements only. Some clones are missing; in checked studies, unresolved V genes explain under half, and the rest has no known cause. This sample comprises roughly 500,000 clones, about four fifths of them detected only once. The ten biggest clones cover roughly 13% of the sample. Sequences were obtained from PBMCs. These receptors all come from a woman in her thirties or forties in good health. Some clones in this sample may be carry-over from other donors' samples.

CDR3 sequence (DNA): TGTGCCAGCAGCTTCGGGACTAGCGGGAGAGAGACCCAGTACTTC. It encodes CASSFGTSGRETQYF. This chain connects TRBV7-8 to TRBJ2-5, with 14 positions matching TRBD2. The CDR3 has 15 amino acids. Trimming cost V 3 bases and J 4 bases; bases outside gene matches: 1. Germline V lookup: CDR1 SGHVS, CDR2 FQNEAQ.

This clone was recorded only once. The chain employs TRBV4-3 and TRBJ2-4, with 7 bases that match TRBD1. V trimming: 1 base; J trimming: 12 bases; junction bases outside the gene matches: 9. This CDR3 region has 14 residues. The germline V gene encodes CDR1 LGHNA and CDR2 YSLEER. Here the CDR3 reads CASSQGGIEGAQYF. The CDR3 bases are TGCGCCAGCAGCCAAGGGGGAATTGAGGGGGCTCAGTACTTC.

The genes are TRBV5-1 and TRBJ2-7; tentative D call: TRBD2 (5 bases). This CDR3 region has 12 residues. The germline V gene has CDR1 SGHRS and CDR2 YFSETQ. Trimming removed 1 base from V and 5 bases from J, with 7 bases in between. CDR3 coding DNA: TGCGCCAGCAGCTTGAACGGGGACGAGCAGTACTTC. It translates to CASSLNGDEQYF.

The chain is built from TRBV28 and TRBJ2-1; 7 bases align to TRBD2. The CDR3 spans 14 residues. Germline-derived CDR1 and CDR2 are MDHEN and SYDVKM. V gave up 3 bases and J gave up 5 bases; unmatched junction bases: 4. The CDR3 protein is CASSLGLADNEQFF. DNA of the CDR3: TGTGCCAGCAGTTTGGGTCTAGCGGACAATGAGCAGTTCTTC.

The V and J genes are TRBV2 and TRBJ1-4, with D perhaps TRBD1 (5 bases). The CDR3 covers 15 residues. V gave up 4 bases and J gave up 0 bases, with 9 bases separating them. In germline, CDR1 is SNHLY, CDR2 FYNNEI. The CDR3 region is CASSVAGTTNEKLFF. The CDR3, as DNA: TGTGCCAGCAGTGTAGCAGGGACAACTAATGAAAAACTGTTTTTT.

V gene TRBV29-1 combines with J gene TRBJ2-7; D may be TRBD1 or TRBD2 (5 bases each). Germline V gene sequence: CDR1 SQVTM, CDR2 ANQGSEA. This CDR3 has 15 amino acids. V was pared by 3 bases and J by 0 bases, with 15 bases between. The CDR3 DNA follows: TGCAGCGTTGAGTCGGGACCTCATAGCTCCTACGAGCAGTACTTC. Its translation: CSVESGPHSSYEQYF.